This entry lists 25 T cell receptor beta chains sequenced from one sample in a study of Ad26.COV2.S vaccination and SARS-CoV-2 variants (dated by TCRdb to the early 2020s). Libraries were prepared through the immunoSEQ multiplex PCR assay. Imported from immuneACCESS, the table was reduced by TCRdb to in-frame sequences with V and J called. These copies leave out some clones; in studies compared against another copy, an unresolved V gene accounts for under half, and the cause of the remainder is not known. This sample holds 400,000 to 450,000 clones; around 92% were observed only once. Clones ranked in the top ten supply approximately 1.6% of the sample. What this sample's treatment or condition label stands for: some 20 received Ad26.COV2.S at low or high dose, single or two shots; roughly 5 received placebo; per-sample allocation not given. For vaccine and placebo recipients, the sequenced repertoires came from samples collected on day 63 after the first injection.

This specimen was peripheral blood, taken in a trial of Ad26.COV2.S vaccine versus placebo. The origin of the receptors is a person between 18 and 65 years old who received the Ad26.COV2.S COVID-19 vaccine or a placebo.

The chain recombines TRBV7-9 with TRBJ2-7; a possible D gene is TRBD2 (6 bases). The length of the CDR3 is 14 residues. Germline CDR1 is SEHNR and CDR2 is FQNEAQ (reference sequence). With 5 bases removed from V and 2 bases from J, the gap between germline ends came to 13 bases. CDR3 nucleotide sequence: TGTGCCAGCAGCCCCTTTGGAGGGGCCTACGAGCAGTACTTC. Its protein product is CASSPFGGAYEQYF.

The chain joins TRBV4-3 to TRBJ2-1; D gene uncertain. The CDR3 length is 15 residues. CDR1 is LGHNA, CDR2 YSLEER, per germline. The V end lost 5 bases, the J end lost 1 base, and 12 bases lay between the germline ends. The CDR3 is CASSLQLGSYNEQFF. As DNA, the CDR3 is TGCGCCAGCAGCTTACAGCTGGGATCCTACAATGAGCAGTTCTTC.

The chain employs TRBV29-1 and TRBJ1-1, with D tentatively TRBD1 (6 bases). Trimming took off 4 bases at V and 10 bases at J, with 13 bases between the two ends. The germline CDR1 and CDR2 sequences are SQVTM and ANQGSEA. This CDR3 contains 11 residues. The CDR3 reads CSVVGGLGAFF. The CDR3 region has the DNA TGCAGCGTTGTTGGGGGGCTAGGAGCTTTCTTT.

To note about this clone: Compared with germline, one end of the junction differs, possibly owing to a read error. The gene calls are TRBV5-4 and TRBJ1-2, with 12 nucleotides matching TRBD1. The CDR3 runs 17 residues. Germline-derived CDR1 and CDR2 are SGHNT and YYREEE (reference sequence). The CDR3 DNA reads TGTGCCAGCAGTTTGGGGACAGGGGGCTGGGGAGACTATGGCTACACCTTC. It specifies CASSLGTGGWGDYGYTF.

The rearrangement links TRBV12-3 or TRBV12-4 to TRBJ1-2, with unresolved D. This CDR3 comprises 13 residues. V lost 6 bases and J lost 2, with 10 bases in between. The chain's CDR3 is CASSPRGNYGYTF. In DNA, the CDR3 is TGTGCCAGCAGCCCCCGAGGAAACTATGGCTACACCTTC.

The chain recombines TRBV5-1 with TRBJ1-3; TRBD1 might be the D (6 bases). The V end lost 6 bases, the J end lost 0 bases, and 22 bases lay between the germline ends. Germline assignment: CDR1 SGHRS and CDR2 YFSETQ. The length of the CDR3 is 18 residues. The DNA for the CDR3 is TGCGCCAGCACCGAGACAGGTTTTTTCTCTCTCTCTGGAAACACCATATATTTT. Encoded protein: CASTETGFFSLSGNTIYF.

The CDR3 is CASSEATSGPYEQYF. CDR3 coding DNA: TGTGCCAGCAGTGAAGCTACTAGCGGACCCTACGAGCAGTACTTC. The rearrangement links TRBV2 to TRBJ2-7; 8 bases agree with TRBD2. J was trimmed by 2 bases and V by 0 bases; bases with no gene match: 3. Germline CDR1 is SNHLY and CDR2 is FYNNEI. CDR3 length: 15 residues.

The rearrangement joins TRBV11-2 to TRBJ2-2, with D uncertain. The germline CDR1 and CDR2 sequences are SGHAT and FQNNGV. The V end was cut by 5 bases, the J end by 2 bases, with 6 bases between. This CDR3 has 13 amino acids. The CDR3 is CASSPRNTGELFF. The DNA of the CDR3 is TGTGCCAGCAGCCCCCGAAACACCGGGGAGCTGTTTTTT.

CDR3 DNA sequence: TGCGCCAGCAGCTTGGCCCTTGGGGATACGCAGTATTTT. Protein sequence: CASSLALGDTQYF. V usage is TRBV5-1 and J usage is TRBJ2-3; D is unclear. V lost 0 bases, J lost 6 bases, and 8 bases lay in between. This CDR3 spans 13 amino acids. The germline V gene encodes CDR1 SGHRS and CDR2 YFSETQ.

The J gene is TRBJ2-7, the V gene TRBV15; TRBD1 might be the D (6 bases). V lost 2 bases and J 2 bases, leaving 7 bases between the germline ends. The CDR3 spans 13 residues. Germline loops: CDR1 LNHNV, CDR2 YYDKDF (reference sequence). The CDR3 spells CATSRTGPYEQYF. The CDR3 nucleotides are TGTGCCACCAGCAGAACAGGGCCCTACGAGCAGTACTTC.

This chain joins TRBV19 and TRBJ1-2, with D maybe TRBD1 (5 bases). CDR1 and CDR2 from the germline V gene are LNHDA and SQIVND (reference sequence). V was pared by 5 bases and J by 4 bases, with 23 bases between. This CDR3 is built from 17 residues. The CDR3: CASSEPGAGIPLYGYTF. The CDR3 coding sequence is TGTGCCAGTAGTGAACCCGGGGCAGGCATCCCCCTCTATGGCTACACCTTC.

V is TRBV7-9 and J is TRBJ1-2; D is possibly TRBD1 (5 bases). Germline V gene data show CDR1 as SEHNR and CDR2 as FQNEAQ (reference sequence). The CDR3 sequence is 13 residues long. The V and J ends lost 8 bases and 3 bases respectively, with 13 bases between them. CDR3 in DNA: TGTGCCAGCGAATTGGCCAGGGACTATGGCTACACCTTC. Encoded protein: CASELARDYGYTF.

V is TRBV19 and J is TRBJ2-3; D is uncertain. The CDR3 is made up of 14 amino acids. V was cut by 6 bases and J by 0 bases, with 10 bases left in between. Germline V gene lookup returns CDR1 LNHDA and CDR2 SQIVND (reference sequence). CDR3: CASRSMTSTDTQYF. In nucleotides, the CDR3 is TGTGCCAGTAGATCCATGACTAGCACAGATACGCAGTATTTT.

This clone showed up just once. The genes are TRBV9 and TRBJ2-2; unclear D gene. CDR3 length equals 18 residues. The germline V gene encodes CDR1 SGDLS and CDR2 YYNGEE. Trimming took 0 bases from V and 4 from J, leaving 19 bases between them. The CDR3 DNA is TGTGCCAGCAGCGTAGGGAGAATGGTCACAGACCCCACCGGGGAGCTGTTTTTT. Its translation is CASSVGRMVTDPTGELFF. Drawing the rest from reference TRBV9 and TRBJ2-2, the complete variable domain is DSGVTQTPKHLITATGQRVTLRCSPRSGDLSVYWYQQSLDQGLQFLIQYYNGEERAKGNILERFSAQQFPDLHSELNLSSLELGDSALYFCASSVGRMVTDPTGELFFGEGSRLTVL.

This chain links TRBV7-8 with TRBJ2-5; TRBD2 agrees at 7 bases. In germline, CDR1 is SGHVS, CDR2 FQNEAQ. J gave up 4 bases and V 5 bases, and 7 bases lay outside the gene matches. The CDR3 has 14 amino acids. The chain's CDR3 is CASSQLTSLETQYF. The DNA for the CDR3 is TGTGCCAGCAGCCAACTGACTAGCCTAGAGACCCAGTACTTC.

This chain connects TRBV19 to TRBJ2-5; 11 bases line up with TRBD2. The CDR3 consists of 16 residues. Per the germline V gene, CDR1 is LNHDA and CDR2 is SQIVND (reference sequence). V lost 5 bases and J lost 2; bases outside the gene matches: 7. In nucleotides, the CDR3 is TGTGCCAGTAGTGCCGCTAGCGGGGGGAGGCAAGAGACCCAGTACTTC. This gives the protein CASSAASGGRQETQYF.

This chain links TRBV19 with TRBJ2-6; D is unresolved. Germline CDR1 is LNHDA and CDR2 is SQIVND (reference sequence). The CDR3 spans 15 residues. V lost 2 bases and J 1 base, leaving 6 bases between the germline ends. CDR3 protein: CASSISGSGANVLTF. CDR3 DNA sequence: TGTGCCAGTAGTATATCAGGTTCTGGGGCCAACGTCCTGACTTTC.

The chain links TRBV7-9 to TRBJ2-3; D is unresolved. The germline V and J ends were trimmed by 5 bases and 3 bases, with 12 bases remaining between them. Germline V CDR1 and CDR2: SEHNR, FQNEAQ (reference sequence). CDR3 size: 14 residues. The CDR3 DNA follows: TGTGCCAGCAGCCCTCGAGGAAGGACAGATACGCAGTATTTT. Protein sequence: CASSPRGRTDTQYF.

The chain couples TRBV7-2 to TRBJ2-7, with 9 bases fitting TRBD2. Germline V CDR1 and CDR2: SGHTA, FQGNSA. This CDR3 is built from 15 residues. V trimming: 5 bases; J trimming: 0 bases; junction bases outside the gene matches: 5. The CDR3 protein is CASSRSAGGSYEQYF. Written as DNA, the CDR3 is TGTGCCAGCAGCAGATCAGCGGGGGGCTCCTACGAGCAGTACTTC. Full variable domain (rest looked up from reference TRBV7-2 and TRBJ2-7): GAGVSQSPSNKVTEKGKDVELRCDPISGHTALYWYRQSLGQGLEFLIYFQGNSAPDKSGLPSDRFSAERTGGSVSTLTIQRTQQEDSAVYLCASSRSAGGSYEQYFGPGTRLTVT.

This chain links TRBV4-1 with TRBJ1-1; D gene uncertain. Trimming took 1 base from V and 3 from J, leaving 9 bases between them. Germline assignment: CDR1 MGHRA and CDR2 YSYEKL. This CDR3 is built from 14 residues. This CDR3 reads CASSQGGVDTEAFF. DNA of the CDR3: TGCGCCAGCAGCCAAGGCGGAGTGGACACTGAAGCTTTCTTT.

The chain is built from TRBV27 and TRBJ2-5, with no clear D. In germline, CDR1 is MNHEY, CDR2 SMNVEV (reference sequence). Trimming left V 1 base short and J 5 bases short, with 8 bases between. The CDR3 spans 13 residues. The CDR3 is CASSLYPRETQYF. CDR3 nucleotide sequence: TGTGCCAGCAGTTTATACCCTCGGGAGACCCAGTACTTC.

This chain uses TRBV4-2 with TRBJ2-5; D might be TRBD2 (5 bases). The CDR3 is 16 residues long. V was shortened by 0 bases and J by 2 bases, with 13 bases between the two germline ends. Germline loops: CDR1 LGHNA, CDR2 YNFKEQ. DNA of the CDR3: TGTGCCAGCAGCCAAGATGGAAGGACTTTACAAGAGACCCAGTACTTC. This sequence encodes CASSQDGRTLQETQYF.

The chain joins TRBV11-2 to TRBJ2-3; D may be TRBD1 (8 bases). CDR1 is SGHAT and CDR2 is FQNNGV in the germline V gene. Trimming shortened V by 5 bases and J by 4 bases, and 16 bases separated the two germline ends. The CDR3 consists of 15 residues. The CDR3 DNA reads TGTGCCAGCAGCCAAGGACAGGGAGGGTCAGATACGCAGTATTTT. It yields the protein CASSQGQGGSDTQYF.

This rearrangement joins TRBV10-3 to TRBJ2-7; 8 bases map to TRBD2. Germline assignment: CDR1 ENHRY and CDR2 SYGVKD. V dropped 11 bases and J dropped 2; count of bases not matched to a gene: 8. This CDR3 has 13 amino acids. CDR3 loop: CAASSGGTYEQYF. In DNA form, the CDR3 reads TGTGCCGCCTCCAGCGGGGGAACCTACGAGCAGTACTTC.

Comment on this clone: Within the sample, other DNA sequences also encode this same CDR3. The chain has TRBV6-5 and TRBJ2-7; possibly TRBD1 for D (6 bases). V was clipped by 2 bases and J by 0 bases, with 8 bases between them. The germline V gene has CDR1 MNHEY and CDR2 SVGAGI. The CDR3 loop spans 14 amino acids. The CDR3 nucleotides are TGTGCCAGCAGTTACGGCAGGGGCTCCTACGAGCAGTACTTC. Its translation is CASSYGRGSYEQYF.